These 14 T cell receptor beta chains originate from one sample sequenced in a study of blood T cell repertoires in COVID-19. This table comes from immunoSEQ multiplex PCR, and its TCRdb copy is limited to in-frame clones, with some not included. The sample consists of over 200,000 clones, nearly 90% of them appearing once. Sequenced material: peripheral blood. The receptors here all came from a woman under 30 who had recovered from COVID-19.

V usage is TRBV5-8 and J usage is TRBJ1-3; 9 bases match TRBD1. V dropped 0 bases and J dropped 2; count of bases not matched to a gene: 0. This CDR3 is 15 amino acids long. Germline CDR1 and CDR2: SGHTS and YDEGEE. CDR3 protein: CASSLGQGAGNTIYF. The CDR3, as DNA: TGTGCCAGCAGCTTGGGACAGGGGGCTGGAAACACCATATATTTT.

The chain employs TRBV7-9 and TRBJ1-1; unclear D gene. Trimming left V 5 bases short and J 2 bases short, with 15 bases between. The CDR3 consists of 15 residues. CDR1 is SEHNR and CDR2 is FQNEAQ in the germline V gene (reference sequence). The CDR3 reads CASSPIRSGNTEAFF. CDR3 bases: TGTGCCAGCAGCCCCATTCGTTCGGGAAACACTGAAGCTTTCTTT.

This chain connects TRBV3-1 (or the pseudogene TRBV3-2) to TRBJ1-5; D is ambiguous. The ends were cut back, 3 bases at V and 6 bases at J, with 18 bases in the middle. Germline V gene sequence: CDR1 LGHDT, CDR2 YNNKEL (reference sequence). This CDR3 has 16 residues. The CDR3 loop is CASSQSPPQTSQPQHF. The CDR3 DNA reads TGTGCCAGCAGCCAGTCCCCCCCGCAAACCAGTCAGCCCCAGCATTTT.

The chain carries TRBV19 and TRBJ1-1; no reliable D call. CDR3 length equals 15 residues. With 2 bases removed from V and 1 base from J, the gap between germline ends came to 11 bases. Germline CDR1 reads LNHDA; CDR2 reads SQIVND (reference sequence). Here the CDR3 reads CASSINGGWNTEAFF. As DNA, the CDR3 is TGTGCCAGTAGTATAAACGGCGGCTGGAACACTGAAGCTTTCTTT.

The chain recombines TRBV6-5 with TRBJ2-2; TRBD2 aligns across 7 bases. CDR3 length: 15 amino acids. Per germline, CDR1 MNHEY and CDR2 SVGAGI. V was pared by 7 bases and J by 7 bases, with 12 bases of the junction left unmatched. The DNA for the CDR3 is TGTGCCAGCACCAAAGACTATACGGGGGGCGGGGAGCTGTTTTTT. Protein product: CASTKDYTGGGELFF.

The J gene is TRBJ1-1, the V gene TRBV27; 9 bases agree with TRBD1. The ends lost 5 bases at V and 4 bases at J; junction bases unmatched: 5. Germline CDR1 and CDR2: MNHEY and SMNVEV (reference sequence). There are 14 residues in the CDR3. The CDR3 loop is CASSRDRGFTEAFF. CDR3 nucleotide sequence: TGTGCCAGCAGTAGAGACAGGGGGTTCACTGAAGCTTTCTTT.

As concerns this clone: Other DNA sequences in this specimen translate into the identical CDR3. V is TRBV3-1 (or the pseudogene TRBV3-2) and J is TRBJ2-7; TRBD2 matches at 10 bases. After removal of 4 bases from V and 0 bases from J, the junction contained 0 bases not matched to a gene. The CDR3 has 14 residues. The germline V gene encodes CDR1 LGHDT and CDR2 YNNKEL (reference sequence). The CDR3 protein is CASSRTSGSYEQYF. The CDR3 bases are TGTGCCAGCAGCCGGACTAGCGGCTCCTACGAGCAGTACTTC.

V gene TRBV9 combines with J gene TRBJ2-1, with TRBD2 identical over 15 bases. Germline assignment: CDR1 SGDLS and CDR2 YYNGEE. The CDR3 length is 20 residues. V dropped 3 bases and J dropped 0; count of bases not matched to a gene: 10. The CDR3 DNA follows: TGTGCCAGCAGCGGAGGGACTAGCGGGAGGCCCGTTTTCTCCTACAATGAGCAGTTCTTC. Residues: CASSGGTSGRPVFSYNEQFF.

The chain carries TRBV4-1 and TRBJ1-2; perhaps TRBD1 as D (6 bases). The CDR3 extends over 15 amino acids. Trimming stripped 5 bases from V and 5 bases from J, with 18 bases between. Germline lookup yields CDR1 MGHRA and CDR2 YSYEKL. The CDR3 nucleotides are TGCGCCAGCAGCTTCGGACAGCCAGCTCCTTATGGCTACACCTTC. Translated, it gives CASSFGQPAPYGYTF.

V is TRBV12-3 or TRBV12-4 and J is TRBJ1-5; D gene unclear. Trimming took off 2 bases at V and 6 bases at J, with 8 bases between the two ends. The CDR3 sequence is 13 residues long. CDR3 in amino acids: CASSLPGGQPQHF. The CDR3, as DNA: TGTGCCAGCAGTTTACCGGGTGGTCAGCCCCAGCATTTT.

This clone was found a few times. This chain links TRBV7-9 with TRBJ2-1; 12 bases fit TRBD2. The CDR3 covers 17 residues. Germline CDR1 and CDR2: SEHNR and FQNEAQ (reference sequence). Unmatched junction bases numbered 5, after V lost 1 base and J lost 4 bases. CDR3 residues: CASSLERLAGGYNEQFF. The CDR3 DNA sequence: TGTGCCAGCAGCTTAGAGAGGCTAGCGGGAGGGTACAATGAGCAGTTCTTC.

CDR3 sequence reads: CASSLLLGDTYNSPLHF. The CDR3 DNA is TGTGCCAGCAGTTTACTTTTAGGTGACACCTATAATTCACCCCTCCACTTT. The rearrangement uses TRBV27 and TRBJ1-6; no clear D. Germline CDR1 reads MNHEY; CDR2 reads SMNVEV (reference sequence). The CDR3 contains 17 residues. V was pared by 2 bases and J by 2 bases, with 13 bases between.

A few counts support this clone. The chain combines TRBV4-1 with TRBJ1-1; possible D gene TRBD1, 6 bases. The length of the CDR3 is 16 residues. The V gene lost 1 base and the J gene lost 1 base, with 13 bases spanning the gap. Germline CDR1 MGHRA, CDR2 YSYEKL. CDR3 coding DNA: TGCGCCAGCAGCCAAGCCGCGGACAGATCGAACACTGAAGCTTTCTTT. Its protein is CASSQAADRSNTEAFF.

The chain couples TRBV4-3 to TRBJ2-7; TRBD1 agrees at 9 bases. This CDR3 region has 18 residues. The ends lost 0 bases at V and 0 bases at J; junction bases unmatched: 9. Germline V CDR1 and CDR2: LGHNA, YSLEER. This chain's CDR3 is CASSQDSSGTGSSYEQYF. The CDR3, as DNA: TGCGCCAGCAGCCAAGATTCGAGCGGGACAGGGAGCTCCTACGAGCAGTACTTC.